The 17 T cell receptor beta chains below all came from one sample that was sequenced in a study of cytomegalovirus exposure and HLA in healthy donors. Generated by immunoSEQ multiplex PCR, the TCRdb table keeps only in-frame clones and is missing some. In the table there are roughly 150,000 clones, about 80% of which are singletons. Sequences were obtained from PBMCs. The receptor source for this set is a man aged 25 to 45 in good health and CMV-seropositive.

The chain uses TRBV6-4 and TRBJ1-1; D is unclear. Trimming left V 3 bases short and J 7 bases short, with 12 bases between. The CDR3 sequence is 13 residues long. Germline loops: CDR1 MRHNA, CDR2 SNTAGT. Here the CDR3 DNA reads TGTGCCAGCAGTGAGGACGGGGTAAATGAAGCTTTCTTT. It translates to CASSEDGVNEAFF.

The rearrangement joins TRBV19 to TRBJ2-7, with 9 bases fitting TRBD1. The CDR3 has 15 residues. Trimming removed 5 bases from V and 5 bases from J; junction bases left unmatched: 10. CDR1 and CDR2 (germline): LNHDA, SQIVND (reference sequence). The CDR3 DNA sequence: TGTGCCAGTAGTGTAATAGGACAGGGGACCCACGAGCAGTACTTC. Encoded protein: CASSVIGQGTHEQYF.

The chain has TRBV9 and TRBJ1-1; 8 nucleotides agree with TRBD1. With 4 bases clipped from V and 1 base from J, the junction kept 12 bases outside the gene matches. The germline V gene encodes CDR1 SGDLS and CDR2 YYNGEE. The CDR3 totals 17 residues. CDR3: CASSPATTGATNTEAFF. In DNA form, the CDR3 reads TGTGCCAGCAGCCCGGCCACGACAGGGGCGACGAACACTGAAGCTTTCTTT.

This sequence joins TRBV10-3 and TRBJ2-7, with D unresolved. The ends were cut back, 7 bases at V and 0 bases at J, with 7 bases in the middle. The CDR3 loop spans 12 amino acids. In germline, CDR1 is ENHRY, CDR2 SYGVKD. CDR3 sequence (DNA): TGTGCCATCACCGACACCTCCTACGAGCAGTACTTC. It specifies CAITDTSYEQYF.

The chain uses TRBV20-1 and TRBJ1-4, with TRBD1 as a possible D gene (5 bases). Deletions cut 6 bases from V and 5 bases from J, with 7 bases between. The CDR3 sequence is 11 residues long. CDR1 is DFQATT, CDR2 SNEGSKA, per germline (reference sequence). CDR3 protein: CSAWTNEKLFF. CDR3 DNA: TGCAGTGCCTGGACAAATGAAAAACTGTTTTTT.

V and J are TRBV29-1 and TRBJ1-4; 9 bases match TRBD1. The ends lost 7 bases at V and 6 bases at J; junction bases unmatched: 6. CDR3 size: 13 residues. Germline V gene lookup returns CDR1 SQVTM and CDR2 ANQGSEA. In nucleotides, the CDR3 is TGCAGCGCTGGGACAGGGCTATATGAAAAACTGTTTTTT. This translates into CSAGTGLYEKLFF.

The V call is TRBV7-2, the J call TRBJ1-1; possible D gene TRBD1, 5 bases. The germline V and J ends were trimmed by 0 bases and 1 base, with 9 bases remaining between them. Germline CDR1 SGHTA, CDR2 FQGNSA. This CDR3 is 15 amino acids long. Written as DNA, the CDR3 is TGTGCCAGCAGCTTAGCGTCAGGGTGGAACACTGAAGCTTTCTTT. It codes for CASSLASGWNTEAFF.

The chain employs TRBV19 and TRBJ1-4; D perhaps matches TRBD1 (6 bases). Germline CDR1 and CDR2: LNHDA and SQIVND (reference sequence). The V end lost 1 base, the J end lost 6 bases, and 12 bases lay between the germline ends. The CDR3 runs to 15 residues. The CDR3 sequence: CASSIVGGLDEKLFF. The CDR3 DNA follows: TGTGCCAGTAGTATAGTCGGGGGGCTCGATGAAAAACTGTTTTTT.

V gene TRBV7-2 combines with J gene TRBJ1-1; D remains ambiguous. CDR1 is SGHTA and CDR2 is FQGNSA in the germline V gene. The CDR3 is 14 amino acids. Trimming took 5 bases from V and 0 from J, leaving 10 bases between them. As DNA, the CDR3 is TGTGCCAGCAGCAGACAATCCATGAACACTGAAGCTTTCTTT. It specifies CASSRQSMNTEAFF.

V and J are TRBV9 and TRBJ2-5; possibly TRBD2 for D (7 bases). The V gene's germline CDR1 is SGDLS and CDR2 YYNGEE. Trimming shortened V by 1 base and J by 4 bases, and 11 bases separated the two germline ends. The CDR3 has 14 amino acids. For the CDR3, the DNA is TGTGCCAGCAGCGTATTAGGGGGGGGAGAGACCCAGTACTTC. Translating gives CASSVLGGGETQYF.

The chain carries TRBV18 and TRBJ1-5; tentative D call: TRBD1 (5 bases). V was shortened by 3 bases and J by 6 bases, with 15 bases between the two germline ends. The CDR3 covers 15 residues. CDR1 is KGHSH and CDR2 is LQKENI in the germline V gene. The CDR3 here is CASSPYLDGGQPQHF. For the CDR3, the DNA is TGTGCCAGCTCACCCTATTTGGACGGGGGTCAGCCCCAGCATTTT.

The rearrangement joins TRBV6-6 to TRBJ2-7, with 8 bases that match TRBD2. The CDR3 is made up of 13 amino acids. The germline V gene encodes CDR1 MNHNY and CDR2 SVGAGI (reference sequence). After removal of 6 bases from V and 4 bases from J, the junction contained 5 bases not matched to a gene. CDR3 in DNA: TGTGCCAGCAGACGAGCGGGAGCATACGAGCAGTACTTC. This sequence encodes CASRRAGAYEQYF.

The rearrangement uses TRBV7-8 and TRBJ1-2, with a weak D call TRBD1 (6 bases). The CDR3 runs 12 residues. CDR1 and CDR2 from the germline V gene are SGHVS and FQNEAQ. Trimming removed 3 bases at V and 6 bases at J, with 8 bases between. The CDR3 DNA reads TGTGCCAGCAGCTTTGACAGGAATGGCTACACCTTC. This encodes CASSFDRNGYTF.

The V and J genes are TRBV30 and TRBJ1-5, with TRBD1 as a possible D gene (5 bases). The CDR3 totals 15 residues. The germline gives CDR1 GTSNPN, CDR2 SVGIG (reference sequence). V dropped 2 bases and J dropped 11 bases, with 22 bases sitting between them. CDR3 coding DNA: TGTGCCTGGAGTCCTCCGGGACTGCTGTTTGGGTCCCAGCATTTT. Protein: CAWSPPGLLFGSQHF.

This clone was counted between two and nine times. The chain has TRBV5-1 and TRBJ2-1, with 9 nucleotides matching TRBD2. V gave up 4 bases and J gave up 4 bases; unmatched junction bases: 9. This CDR3 contains 16 residues. The germline gives CDR1 SGHRS, CDR2 YFSETQ. The CDR3 is CASSEVAGEGYNEQFF. The CDR3 DNA follows: TGCGCCAGCAGCGAAGTAGCGGGAGAAGGGTACAATGAGCAGTTCTTC.

This clone is a singleton in its sample. The chain recombines TRBV5-1 with TRBJ2-7; D remains ambiguous. The V end lost 0 bases, the J end lost 10 bases, and 23 bases lay between the germline ends. CDR1 is SGHRS, CDR2 YFSETQ, per germline. This CDR3 is 16 amino acids long. CDR3 DNA sequence: TGCGCCAGCAGCTTGGGGGCTGGCAGCCGTAACCCAATTCAGTACTTC. It yields the protein CASSLGAGSRNPIQYF.

The chain uses TRBV18 and TRBJ1-2; the match to TRBD1 covers 7 bases. The junction had 13 bases not matched to a gene; V was cut back by 3 bases and J by 3 bases. Germline CDR1 reads KGHSH; CDR2 reads LQKENI. This CDR3 is 17 amino acids long. The CDR3 region has the DNA TGTGCCAGCTCACCCCAACGCCTCACTGGGACAGACTATGGCTACACCTTC. Encoded protein: CASSPQRLTGTDYGYTF.